This T cell receptor (beta chain) was sequenced in a study of T cell responses to AZD1222 COVID-19 vaccine. Broader study findings: Donors skewed white British and female; clonal diversity was possibly underestimated.

A note on this clone: Its antigen is currently unknown.

Germline V gene sequence: CDR1 SGHRS, CDR2 YFSETQ. This CDR3 region has 15 residues. Trimming shortened V by 1 base and J by 4 bases, and 12 bases separated the two germline ends. TCRdb's copy holds only in-frame clones and misses some; the assay was immunoSEQ multiplex PCR. The data show 95,000 or so clones, with roughly 91% seen just once and approximately 2.8% held by the top ten. The TCR comes from an adult in good health. The chain recombines TRBV5-1 with TRBJ1-3; D not certain. The material sequenced was peripheral blood, taken on day 0 of MenACWY control vaccination. The CDR3 reads CASSLNGVEGNTIYF. The CDR3 DNA sequence: TGCGCCAGCAGCTTGAATGGGGTGGAAGGAAACACCATATATTTT.